This TCR beta chain came from a study of blood T cells in healthy people across ages. Study observations and caveats: The study lacked donor CMV status, which possibly confounded expanded clonotype changes.

Of note for this clonotype: No antigen is known for it. A much more abundant neighbour one base away suggests this may be a read error. The final CDR3 position lacks the conserved phenylalanine or tryptophan, pointing to a likely read error.

A sample-barcoded 5' primer and a J-beta primer mix were used in a second PCR of roughly 7 to 12 cycles. TCRdb analysed the 5' RACE reads with MiXCR anew, one entry per CDR3 protein. Of over 550,000 distinct CDR3 sequences listed, approximately 30% are singletons. The donors, aged 6 to 90, were healthy Caucasians from Russia. This clonotype originated in a woman older than 75 in good health. Source material: blood.

The CDR3 DNA reads as TGCGCCAGCAGCTTGGTCGGGGACAATCAGCCCCAGCATTCT. It translates to CASSLVGDNQPQHS. This chain joins TRBV5-1 and TRBJ1-5; D is ambiguous. Germline CDR1 and CDR2: SGHRS and YFSETQ. The CDR3 spans 14 residues. The V end was cut by 0 bases, the J end by 3 bases, with 7 bases between.